The 13 T cell receptor beta chains below were found in one sample sequenced in a study of control samples from healthy donors and cancer patients. Data came from immunoSEQ multiplex PCR; TCRdb stores just in-frame clones and leaves some out. The sample yields about 110,000 clones, about nine tenths seen once. Source material: blood. The receptor set was obtained from a human donor in good health. The donor label of this sample is uncertain.

V is TRBV5-1 and J is TRBJ1-3, with D uncertain. The germline CDR1 and CDR2 sequences are SGHRS and YFSETQ. The V and J ends lost 0 bases and 2 bases respectively, with 9 bases between them. The CDR3 contains 15 residues. CDR3 in amino acids: CASSLDPMTGNTIYF. The CDR3 coding sequence is TGCGCCAGCAGCTTGGATCCAATGACTGGAAACACCATATATTTT.

The CDR3 here is CASSIIAISQPQHF. The CDR3 DNA sequence: TGTGCCAGCAGTATAATAGCAATTTCGCAGCCCCAGCATTTT. This chain uses TRBV6-5 with TRBJ1-5; unclear D gene. The V end was cut by 5 bases, the J end by 7 bases, with 15 bases between. The CDR3 covers 14 residues. From germline, CDR1 is MNHEY and CDR2 SVGAGI.

The rearrangement links TRBV5-4 to TRBJ2-7; D is perhaps TRBD1 or TRBD2 (5 bases each). Germline CDR1 reads SGHNT; CDR2 reads YYREEE (reference sequence). CDR3 length equals 15 residues. V dropped 4 bases and J dropped 6 bases, with 20 bases sitting between them. The CDR3 region has the DNA TGTGCCAGCAGCGCGCCGGGACGGGCGAATGGCGAGCAGTACTTC. Its protein product is CASSAPGRANGEQYF.

The CDR3, as DNA: TGTGCTAGTGCCTTTGACAGGGGTTCCACCGGGGAGCTGTTTTTT. Its protein product is CASAFDRGSTGELFF. This chain links TRBV12-5 with TRBJ2-2, with 8 bases lining up with TRBD1. This CDR3 is 15 amino acids long. Germline loops: CDR1 LGHNT, CDR2 FRNRAP. With 7 bases clipped from V and 4 bases from J, the junction kept 8 bases outside the gene matches. The whole variable domain, filled in from reference TRBV12-5 and TRBJ2-2, reads DARVTQTPRHKVTEMGQEVTMRCQPILGHNTVFWYRQTMMQGLELLAYFRNRAPLDDSGMPKDRFSAEMPDATLATLKIQPSEPRDSAVYFCASAFDRGSTGELFFGEGSRLTVL.

The V gene is TRBV3-1 (or the pseudogene TRBV3-2), the J gene TRBJ2-3, with D possibly matching TRBD2 (7 bases). The V and J ends lost 0 bases and 6 bases respectively, with 10 bases between them. CDR1 LGHDT and CDR2 YNNKEL come from the germline V gene (reference sequence). The CDR3 consists of 14 residues. The CDR3 here is CASSQEKGGDTQYF. In DNA, the CDR3 is TGTGCCAGCAGCCAAGAAAAGGGGGGGGATACGCAGTATTTT.

A single count supports this clone. This chain links TRBV29-1 with TRBJ1-1; maybe TRBD1 (5 bases). Germline V CDR1 and CDR2: SQVTM, ANQGSEA. The CDR3 runs 15 residues. V was cut by 4 bases and J by 0 bases, with 15 bases left in between. The CDR3 nucleotides read TGCAGCGTTGCCGCACCGCGGGGACTGAACACTGAAGCTTTCTTT. It encodes CSVAAPRGLNTEAFF.

This chain links TRBV28 with TRBJ1-3; D is uncertain. Trimming cost V 10 bases and J 0 bases, with 7 bases left between them. Germline V CDR1 and CDR2: MDHEN, SYDVKM. This CDR3 contains 12 residues. The CDR3 bases are TGTGCCATCACGAGCTCTGGAAACACCATATATTTT. Residues: CAITSSGNTIYF.

V usage is TRBV7-9 and J usage is TRBJ1-2; TRBD1 aligns across 7 bases. The V gene's germline CDR1 is SEHNR and CDR2 FQNEAQ (reference sequence). Trimming at V came to 7 bases and at J to 7 bases, leaving 15 bases not matched to a gene. CDR3 length: 15 amino acids. The DNA for the CDR3 is TGTGCCAGCACTATATACCCCAGGGGGAGGATTGGCTACACCTTC. This translates into CASTIYPRGRIGYTF.

The chain joins TRBV18 to TRBJ2-7; 7 nucleotides match TRBD2. The CDR3 loop spans 15 amino acids. V lost 6 bases, J lost 3 bases, and 11 bases stayed unmatched. Per the germline V gene, CDR1 is KGHSH and CDR2 is LQKENI. CDR3 bases: TGTGCCAGCTCCCTTCAAAGGGAGGGGATCTACGAGCAGTACTTC. As protein: CASSLQREGIYEQYF.

This chain uses TRBV4-1 with TRBJ1-3; D is uncertain. CDR3 length equals 16 residues. V lost 2 bases and J 8 bases, leaving 19 bases between the germline ends. Germline values: CDR1 MGHRA, CDR2 YSYEKL. The CDR3 sequence is CASSQSQILAGHTIYF. The CDR3 nucleotides are TGCGCCAGCAGCCAATCCCAGATTTTGGCCGGACACACCATATATTTT.

The chain couples TRBV18 to TRBJ1-1; 10 nucleotides agree with TRBD1. Trimming removed 8 bases from V and 3 bases from J; junction bases left unmatched: 9. CDR3 size: 15 residues. Germline V lookup: CDR1 KGHSH, CDR2 LQKENI. The chain's CDR3 is CASKRDRGWDTEAFF. The CDR3 bases are TGTGCCAGCAAGAGGGACAGGGGTTGGGACACTGAAGCTTTCTTT.

The rearrangement links TRBV5-1 to TRBJ2-1; 9 bases fit TRBD2. J was trimmed by 0 bases and V by 2 bases; bases with no gene match: 3. Germline V gives CDR1 SGHRS, CDR2 YFSETQ. The CDR3 sequence is 16 residues long. CDR3 nucleotides: TGCGCCAGCAGCTTCGGTAGCGGGGGCTCCTACAATGAGCAGTTCTTC. It yields the protein CASSFGSGGSYNEQFF.

The rearrangement uses TRBV24-1 and TRBJ1-2; possibly TRBD1 for D (5 bases). V was clipped by 4 bases and J by 8 bases, with 13 bases between them. Germline V gene sequence: CDR1 KGHDR, CDR2 SFDVKD. This CDR3 comprises 13 residues. The CDR3 nucleotides are TGTGCCACCAGTGAACTTCCTCGGGGGGGCTACACCTTC. It is translated as CATSELPRGGYTF.